This T cell receptor (beta chain) stems from a study of cytomegalovirus exposure and HLA in healthy donors listed by TCRdb under 2017. For context, the study as a whole: A later analysis indicated that the roughly 130 validation repertoires were generated on the platform also employed for the roughly 730 repertoires of the first cohort. To predict cytomegalovirus infection status, the study combined high-throughput TCR immunosequencing, statistical association of individual TCRs with disease status, and machine learning. The study was designed to test whether signatures of past pathogen exposure could be identified by cataloging public T cell receptors. Along with the approximately 700-subject first cohort, a separate validation cohort of over a hundred different subjects was used.

Cut back by 3 bases and 2 bases, the V and J ends lie 7 bases apart. CDR1 is given as SGHVS and CDR2 as FNYEAQ, both from the germline V gene. From the cysteine up to the phenylalanine, the CDR3 has a length of 13 residues. The retained sequence is limited to the CDR3, 39 bases, with the frame set at the first base. The donors were included in the validation cohort of approximately 130 subjects, a group kept apart from the roughly 680-subject first cohort. Library prep was done by the immunoSEQ multiplex PCR assay. The published analysis was carried out like this. To diagnose cytomegalovirus status from the catalog of TCR beta chain sequences, a statistical classification framework was built. Imported from immuneACCESS, the table was reduced by TCRdb to in-frame sequences with V and J called. These copies leave out some clones; in studies compared against another copy, an unresolved V gene accounts for under half, and the cause of the remainder is not known. The V and J calls and clone size were taken over from that table, and D and trimming were inferred from the DNA. This sample is represented by about 150,000 clones; approximately 91% of them were singletons. About 3.1% of the sample is in the top ten clones.

The investigation overall reported the following: The classifier was reported to diagnose cytomegalovirus status with high specificity and sensitivity in both the original and validation cohorts. All 120 or so repertoires were used to score co-occurrence in the validation cohort in a later analysis, because that analysis had no HLA typing for the cohort. While some public TCRs were present in many individuals, most TCR sequences turned up only very rarely across donors. The authors suggested that the approach could potentially be generalized to other disease states and immunological phenotypes. A few of the identified cytomegalovirus-associated TCR beta chains were confirmed in vitro to be specific for cytomegalovirus antigens. A total of about 150 TCR beta chains were listed by the study as associated with cytomegalovirus. A later analysis found that TCRs clustered in the first cohort also tended to co-occur in the roughly 110 validation repertoires, with 94% of cluster scores above 0.

Points on this clone: Its antigen remains unidentified. Base qualities are not at hand, and no much larger clone is one base apart.

The chain links TRBV7-6 with TRBJ1-1; the D gene is not confidently resolved. The sequenced sample consisted of PBMCs. This TCR was recovered from a woman aged 18-29 years in good health and CMV-seropositive. The CDR3 sequence is CASSLTFNTEAFF. The nucleotide sequence is given as TGTGCCAGCAGCTTGACTTTTAACACTGAAGCTTTCTTT.